The clone carrying this TCR beta chain has only one observation. Its antigen is not identified. TCRdb itself ran the RT-PCR reads through MiXCR, one entry per CDR3 protein. The sample carries 800,000 or so distinct CDR3 sequences, around 20% recorded once. The source of the sample is a study of response to subunit inactivated influenza vaccine. CDR3 length: 15 residues. V lost 2 bases, J lost 0 bases, and 11 bases lay in between. Germline CDR1 MNHNS, CDR2 SASEGT. The study's findings and limits: It was the authors' suggestion that each seasonal influenza vaccination recruits few new T cells.

This TCR was sampled from a man aged 50 or older who received an inactivated influenza vaccine. This rearrangement joins TRBV6-1 to TRBJ2-7, with D perhaps matching TRBD1 (6 bases). The sequences come from PBMCs from blood, collected less than 6 days after vaccination. CDR3 sequence (DNA): TGTGCCAGCAGTGAAACAGGGAAAAGCTCCTACGAGCAGTACTTC. Translating gives CASSETGKSSYEQYF.